The clone carrying this T cell receptor beta chain was seen only a few times. Its target is not known. Each of the sorted populations had a purity greater than 95%. Sequenced material consisted of expressed TCRB transcripts (all of the isolated RNA was reverse transcribed). TCRdb's table, derived via immunoSEQ multiplex PCR, lists solely in-frame clones and lacks some. This repertoire shows 300,000 to 450,000 clones, roughly 12% found once; its top ten account for more than 0.015%. The germline CDR1 and CDR2 sequences are MDHEN and SYDVKM. The CDR3 length is 21 residues. The junction had 23 bases not matched to a gene; V was cut back by 1 base and J by 4 bases. These data belong to a study of beta chain features in type 1 diabetes. Study-wide results and caveats: Still unanswered here is whether HLA type influences TCRB rearrangement.

The chain employs TRBV28 and TRBJ2-5; TRBD2 matches at 8 bases. The TCR comes from a man aged 18 to 29 in good health. Sequencing used naive CD4+ T cells from blood. CDR3 sequence reads: CASSLLTSPGGAGAIRETQYF. In DNA form, the CDR3 reads TGTGCCAGCAGTTTATTAACCTCCCCGGGAGGAGCGGGGGCGATCCGAGAGACCCAGTACTTC.